A selection of T cell receptor beta chains follows, all from one sample in a study of cytomegalovirus exposure and HLA in healthy donors. The data were produced by immunoSEQ multiplex PCR, yet TCRdb's version contains in-frame clones alone and is incomplete. The profile shows 80,000 to 130,000 clones, approximately 80% of them singletons. The material sequenced was PBMCs. The receptor source for this set is a woman under 30 in good health and CMV-seronegative. Both conserved end residues are part of each CDR3. D genes are given only for firm matches. Clone size is given for some rows only: seen once, a few or many times, or a class if the clone is expanded.

abundance: .
j_gene: TRBJ1-2
d_gene: TRBD1
v_gene: TRBV15
CDR3nt: TGTGCCACCCGGGGGACAGGTAACTATGGCTACACCTTC
CDR3aa: CATRGTGNYGYTF

abundance: .
j_gene: TRBJ2-3
d_gene: .
v_gene: TRBV9
CDR3nt: TGTGCCAGCAGCACGGAGGGGGCCGGCACAGATACGCAGTATTTT
CDR3aa: CASSTEGAGTDTQYF

abundance: .
j_gene: TRBJ2-5
d_gene: .
v_gene: TRBV27
CDR3nt: TGTGCCAGCAGCTACCAAGAGACCCAGTACTTC
CDR3aa: CASSYQETQYF

abundance: once
j_gene: TRBJ2-3
d_gene: .
v_gene: TRBV14
CDR3nt: TGTGCCAGCAGCTCCTTTACAGCTAGCACAGATACGCAGTATTTT
CDR3aa: CASSSFTASTDTQYF

abundance: few
j_gene: TRBJ1-3
d_gene: .
v_gene: TRBV7-9
CDR3nt: TGTGCCAGCAGCTTAGCGACCTCCCTACAGGGAATCTCTGGAAACACCATATATTTT
CDR3aa: CASSLATSLQGISGNTIYF

abundance: .
j_gene: TRBJ2-7
d_gene: .
v_gene: TRBV20-1
CDR3nt: TGCAGTGCTGCCAGGGTGGACGAGCAGTACTTC
CDR3aa: CSAARVDEQYF

abundance: .
j_gene: TRBJ1-4
d_gene: TRBD1
v_gene: TRBV7-8
CDR3nt: TGTGCCAGCAGCTTAGTAGGGACAGGGACGGGTGAAAAACTGTTTTTT
CDR3aa: CASSLVGTGTGEKLFF

abundance: .
j_gene: TRBJ2-2
d_gene: TRBD2
v_gene: TRBV5-4
CDR3nt: TGTGCCAGCACCCCCGAACTAGCGGGGGGGACCGGGGAGCTGTTTTTT
CDR3aa: CASTPELAGGTGELFF

abundance: .
j_gene: TRBJ2-2
d_gene: TRBD1
v_gene: TRBV6-4
CDR3nt: TGTGCCAGCAGTCGGACAGGGACCGGGGAGCTGTTTTTT
CDR3aa: CASSRTGTGELFF

abundance: .
j_gene: TRBJ1-2
d_gene: TRBD1
v_gene: TRBV28
CDR3nt: TGTGCCAGCAGGAAGGGGCACCGGGACAGGGTGACCTATGGCTACACCTTC
CDR3aa: CASRKGHRDRVTYGYTF

abundance: .
j_gene: TRBJ1-2
d_gene: TRBD1
v_gene: TRBV7-2
CDR3nt: TGTGCCAGCAGTTCTACAGGGGGCTATGGCTACACCTTC
CDR3aa: CASSSTGGYGYTF

abundance: once
j_gene: TRBJ2-3
d_gene: .
v_gene: TRBV19
CDR3nt: TGTGCCAGTAGTATTCGGGCGGGCGCAGATACGCAGTATTTT
CDR3aa: CASSIRAGADTQYF

abundance: .
j_gene: TRBJ1-3
d_gene: TRBD1
v_gene: TRBV7-9
CDR3nt: TGTTCCAGCAGCTGGTCCGGGACAGGGAGCTCTGGAAACACCATATATTTT
CDR3aa: CSSSWSGTGSSGNTIYF

abundance: .
j_gene: TRBJ2-7
d_gene: TRBD1
v_gene: TRBV10-3
CDR3nt: TGTGCCATCAGTGACATCGCGACAGGGACGTCGTACGAGCAGTACTTC
CDR3aa: CAISDIATGTSYEQYF

abundance: .
j_gene: TRBJ2-3
d_gene: TRBD2
v_gene: TRBV5-4
CDR3nt: TGTGCCAGCAGCCTCGGACTAGCGGGAGCCGGAGATACGCAGTATTTT
CDR3aa: CASSLGLAGAGDTQYF

abundance: .
j_gene: TRBJ2-7
d_gene: TRBD2
v_gene: TRBV28
CDR3nt: TGTGCCAGCAGTCAACCTAGACTAGCGGGGGGCTCCTACGAGCAGTACTTC
CDR3aa: CASSQPRLAGGSYEQYF

abundance: .
j_gene: TRBJ2-1
d_gene: .
v_gene: TRBV7-2
CDR3nt: TGTGCCAGCAGCGGGGGACTGAGCCGCTACAATGAGCAGTTCTTC
CDR3aa: CASSGGLSRYNEQFF

abundance: .
j_gene: TRBJ2-3
d_gene: TRBD1
v_gene: TRBV15
CDR3nt: TGTGCCACCAGGGCGGACAGGGGAAACACAGATACGCAGTATTTT
CDR3aa: CATRADRGNTDTQYF

abundance: once
j_gene: TRBJ2-7
d_gene: TRBD1
v_gene: TRBV7-9
CDR3nt: TGTGCCAGCAGCTTTGGACAGGCCTACGAGCAGTACTTC
CDR3aa: CASSFGQAYEQYF

abundance: .
j_gene: TRBJ1-2
d_gene: .
v_gene: TRBV6-5
CDR3nt: TGTGCCAGCAGCCTCAGGGAGGAGACTACGCGTGGCTACACCTTC
CDR3aa: CASSLREETTRGYTF

abundance: .
j_gene: TRBJ1-5
d_gene: TRBD1
v_gene: TRBV19
CDR3nt: TGTGCCAGTAGTATTGACAGGGGAACGAATCAGCCCCAGCATTTT
CDR3aa: CASSIDRGTNQPQHF

abundance: .
j_gene: TRBJ1-1
d_gene: .
v_gene: TRBV20-1
CDR3nt: TGCAGTGCCCGGGGATACACTGAAGCTTTCTTT
CDR3aa: CSARGYTEAFF